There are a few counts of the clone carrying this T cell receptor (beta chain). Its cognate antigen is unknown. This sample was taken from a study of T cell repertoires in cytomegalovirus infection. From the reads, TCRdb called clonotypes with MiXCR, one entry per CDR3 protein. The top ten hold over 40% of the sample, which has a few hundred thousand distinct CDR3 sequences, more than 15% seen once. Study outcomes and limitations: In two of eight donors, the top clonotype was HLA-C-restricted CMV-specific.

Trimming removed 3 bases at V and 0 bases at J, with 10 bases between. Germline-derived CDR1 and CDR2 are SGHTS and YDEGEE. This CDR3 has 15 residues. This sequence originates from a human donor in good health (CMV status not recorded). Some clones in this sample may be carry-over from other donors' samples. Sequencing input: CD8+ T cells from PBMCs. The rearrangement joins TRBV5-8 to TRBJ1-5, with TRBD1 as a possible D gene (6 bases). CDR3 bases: TGTGCCAGCAGCTCTCAGGGGTCTAGCAATCAGCCCCAGCATTTT. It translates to CASSSQGSSNQPQHF.